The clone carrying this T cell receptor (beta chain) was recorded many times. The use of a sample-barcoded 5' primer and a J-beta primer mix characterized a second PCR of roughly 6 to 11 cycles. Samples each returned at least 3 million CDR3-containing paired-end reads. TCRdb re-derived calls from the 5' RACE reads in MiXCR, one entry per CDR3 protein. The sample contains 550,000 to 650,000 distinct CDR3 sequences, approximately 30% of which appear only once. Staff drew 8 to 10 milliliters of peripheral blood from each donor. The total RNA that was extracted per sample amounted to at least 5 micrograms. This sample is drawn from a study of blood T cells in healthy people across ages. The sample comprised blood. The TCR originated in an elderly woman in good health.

The DNA of the CDR3 is TGTGCCAGCAGCCAAGACAGGGGCAGTTGGAATGAGCAGTTCTTC. As protein: CASSQDRGSWNEQFF. V and J are TRBV3-1 and TRBJ2-1; D is possibly TRBD1 (6 bases). CDR1 is LGHDT and CDR2 is YNNKEL in the germline V gene (reference sequence). Trimming left V 0 bases short and J 7 bases short, with 13 bases between. The CDR3 has 15 residues.